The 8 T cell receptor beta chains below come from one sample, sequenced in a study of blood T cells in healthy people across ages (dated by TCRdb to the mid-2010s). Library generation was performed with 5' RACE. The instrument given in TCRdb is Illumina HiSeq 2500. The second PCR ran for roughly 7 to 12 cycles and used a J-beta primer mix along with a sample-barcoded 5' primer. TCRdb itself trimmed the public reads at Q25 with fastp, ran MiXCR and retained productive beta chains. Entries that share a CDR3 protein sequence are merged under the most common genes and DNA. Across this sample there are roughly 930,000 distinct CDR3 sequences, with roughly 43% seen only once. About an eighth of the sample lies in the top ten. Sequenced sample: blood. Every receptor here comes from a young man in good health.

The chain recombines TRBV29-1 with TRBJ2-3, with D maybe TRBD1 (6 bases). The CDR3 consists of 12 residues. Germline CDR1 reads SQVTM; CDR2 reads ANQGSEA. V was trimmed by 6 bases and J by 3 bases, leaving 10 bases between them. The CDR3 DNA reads TGCAGCGTCCCGACAGGAACAGATACGCAGTATTTT. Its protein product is CSVPTGTDTQYF.

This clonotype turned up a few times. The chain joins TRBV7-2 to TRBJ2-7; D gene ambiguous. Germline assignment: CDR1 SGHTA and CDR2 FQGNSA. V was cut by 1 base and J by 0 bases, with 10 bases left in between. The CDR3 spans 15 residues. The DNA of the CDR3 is TGTGCCAGCAGCTTAGGTTGGTCCAGCTCCTACGAGCAGTACTTC. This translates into CASSLGWSSSYEQYF.

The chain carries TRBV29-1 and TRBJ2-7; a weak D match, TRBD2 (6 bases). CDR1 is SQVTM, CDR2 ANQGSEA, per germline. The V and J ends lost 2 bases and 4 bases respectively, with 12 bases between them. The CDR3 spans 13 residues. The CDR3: CSVETCGAYEQYF. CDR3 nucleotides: TGCAGCGTTGAAACTTGCGGGGCGTACGAGCAGTACTTC.

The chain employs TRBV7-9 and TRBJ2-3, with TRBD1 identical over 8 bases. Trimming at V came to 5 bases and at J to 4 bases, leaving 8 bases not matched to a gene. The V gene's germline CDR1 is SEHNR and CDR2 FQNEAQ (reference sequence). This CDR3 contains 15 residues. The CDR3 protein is CASSQDRVYADTQYF. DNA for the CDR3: TGTGCCAGCAGCCAGGACAGGGTATATGCAGATACGCAGTATTTT.

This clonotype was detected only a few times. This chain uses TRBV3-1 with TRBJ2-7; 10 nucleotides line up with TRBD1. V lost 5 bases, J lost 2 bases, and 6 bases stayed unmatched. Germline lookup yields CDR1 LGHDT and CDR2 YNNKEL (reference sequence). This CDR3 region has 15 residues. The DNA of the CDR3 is TGTGCCAGCAGCAGCGATGGGACAGGGGCCTACGAGCAGTACTTC. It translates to CASSSDGTGAYEQYF.

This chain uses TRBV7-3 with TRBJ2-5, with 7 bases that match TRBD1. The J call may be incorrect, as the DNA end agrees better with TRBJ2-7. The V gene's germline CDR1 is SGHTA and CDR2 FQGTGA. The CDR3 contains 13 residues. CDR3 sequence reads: CASSSTGFDEQYF. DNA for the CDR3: TGTGCCAGCAGCTCGACAGGGTTCGACGAGCAGTACTTC.

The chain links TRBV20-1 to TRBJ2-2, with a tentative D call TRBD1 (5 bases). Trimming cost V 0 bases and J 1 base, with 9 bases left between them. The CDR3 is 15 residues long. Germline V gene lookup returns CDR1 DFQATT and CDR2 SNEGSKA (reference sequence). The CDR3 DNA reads TGCAGTGCTAGAGATGGGGCTGAGAACACCGGGGAGCTGTTTTTT. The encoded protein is CSARDGAENTGELFF.

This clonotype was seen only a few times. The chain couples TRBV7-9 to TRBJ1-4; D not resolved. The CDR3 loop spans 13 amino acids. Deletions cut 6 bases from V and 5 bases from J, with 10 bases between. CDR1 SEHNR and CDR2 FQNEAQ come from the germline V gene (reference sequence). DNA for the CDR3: TGTGCCAGCAGGGGCGCGGGGAATGAAAAACTGTTTTTT. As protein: CASRGAGNEKLFF.